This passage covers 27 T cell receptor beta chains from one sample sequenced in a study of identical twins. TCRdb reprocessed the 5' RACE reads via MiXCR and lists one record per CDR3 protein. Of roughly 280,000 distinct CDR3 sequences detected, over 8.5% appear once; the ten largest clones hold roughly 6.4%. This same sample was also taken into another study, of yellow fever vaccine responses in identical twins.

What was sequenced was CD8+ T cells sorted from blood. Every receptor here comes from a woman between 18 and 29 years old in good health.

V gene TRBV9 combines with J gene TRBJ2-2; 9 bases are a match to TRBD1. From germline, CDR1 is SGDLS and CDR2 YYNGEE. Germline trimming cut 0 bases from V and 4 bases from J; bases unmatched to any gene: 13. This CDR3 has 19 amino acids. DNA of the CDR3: TGTGCCAGCAGCGTAGGCCACTCCTTCCGGGACAGGGTCACCGGGGAGCTGTTTTTT. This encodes CASSVGHSFRDRVTGELFF.

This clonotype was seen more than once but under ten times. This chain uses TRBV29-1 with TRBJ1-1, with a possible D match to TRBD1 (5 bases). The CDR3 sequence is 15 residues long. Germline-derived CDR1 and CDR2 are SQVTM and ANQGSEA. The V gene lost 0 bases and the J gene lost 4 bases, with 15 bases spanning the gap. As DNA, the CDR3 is TGCAGCGTTGAAGATTTCGGGGGTGAGGGCACTGAAGCTTTCTTT. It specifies CSVEDFGGEGTEAFF.

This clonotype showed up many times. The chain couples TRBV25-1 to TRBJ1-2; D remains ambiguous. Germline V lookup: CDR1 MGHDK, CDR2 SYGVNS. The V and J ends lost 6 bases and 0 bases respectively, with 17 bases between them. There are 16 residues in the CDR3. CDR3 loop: CASSQPVRRSNYGYTF. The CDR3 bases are TGTGCCAGCAGCCAACCAGTGAGACGGTCTAACTATGGCTACACCTTC.

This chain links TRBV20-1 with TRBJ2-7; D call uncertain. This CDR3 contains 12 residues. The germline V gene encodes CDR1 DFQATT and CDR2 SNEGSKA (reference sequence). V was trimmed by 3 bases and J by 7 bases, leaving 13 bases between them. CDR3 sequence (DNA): TGCAGTGCTAGCTACACCTTGGGGGAGCAGTACTTC. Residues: CSASYTLGEQYF.

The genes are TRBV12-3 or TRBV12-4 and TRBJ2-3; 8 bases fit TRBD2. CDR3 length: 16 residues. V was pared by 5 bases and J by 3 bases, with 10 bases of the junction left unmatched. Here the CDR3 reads CASSPILAESTDTQYF. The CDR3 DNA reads TGTGCCAGCAGTCCCATACTAGCGGAGTCAACAGATACGCAGTATTTT.

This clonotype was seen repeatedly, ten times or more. The chain's CDR3 is CASRLPRGRLKYNEQFF. CDR3 sequence (DNA): TGTGCCAGCAGACTCCCCAGGGGGAGACTAAAGTACAATGAGCAGTTCTTC. The rearrangement joins TRBV3-1 to TRBJ2-1; TRBD1 matches 7 bases. After removal of 6 bases from V and 4 bases from J, the junction contained 15 bases not matched to a gene. Germline CDR1 is LGHDT and CDR2 is YNNKEL (reference sequence). CDR3 size: 17 residues.

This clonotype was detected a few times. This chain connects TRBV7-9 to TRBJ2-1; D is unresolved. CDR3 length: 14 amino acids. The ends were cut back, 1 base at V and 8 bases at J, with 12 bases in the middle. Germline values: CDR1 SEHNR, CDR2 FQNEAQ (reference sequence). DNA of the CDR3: TGTGCCAGCAGCTTAGGGGATAGTGGAGATGAGCAGTTCTTC. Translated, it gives CASSLGDSGDEQFF.

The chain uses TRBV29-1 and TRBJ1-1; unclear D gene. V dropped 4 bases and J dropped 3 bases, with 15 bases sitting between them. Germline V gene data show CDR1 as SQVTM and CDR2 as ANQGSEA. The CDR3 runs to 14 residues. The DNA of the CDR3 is TGCAGCGTTGTCCCAACAGCGGGAGACACTGAAGCTTTCTTT. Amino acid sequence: CSVVPTAGDTEAFF.

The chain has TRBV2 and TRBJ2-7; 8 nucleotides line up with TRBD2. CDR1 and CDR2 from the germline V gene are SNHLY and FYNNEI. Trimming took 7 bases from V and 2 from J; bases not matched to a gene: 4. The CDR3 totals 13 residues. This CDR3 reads CASNGGETYEQYF. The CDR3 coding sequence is TGTGCCAGCAACGGGGGGGAGACCTACGAGCAGTACTTC.

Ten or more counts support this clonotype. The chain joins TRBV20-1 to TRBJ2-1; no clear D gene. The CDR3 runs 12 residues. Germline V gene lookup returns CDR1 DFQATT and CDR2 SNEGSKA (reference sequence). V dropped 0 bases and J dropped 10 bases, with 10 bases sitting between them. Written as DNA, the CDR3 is TGCAGTGCTAGAGATCTCAGGCGCGAGCAGTTCTTC. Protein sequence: CSARDLRREQFF.

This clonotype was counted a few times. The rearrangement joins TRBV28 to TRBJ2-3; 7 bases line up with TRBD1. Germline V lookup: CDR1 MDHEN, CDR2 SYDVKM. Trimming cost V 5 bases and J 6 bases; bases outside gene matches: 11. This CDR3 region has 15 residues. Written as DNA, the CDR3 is TGTGCCAGCAGTCAGCACAGGGGTATGTGGGATACGCAGTATTTT. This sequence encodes CASSQHRGMWDTQYF. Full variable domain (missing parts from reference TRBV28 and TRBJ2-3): DVKVTQSSRYLVKRTGEKVFLECVQDMDHENMFWYRQDPGLGLRLIYFSYDVKMKEKGDIPEGYSVSREKKERFSLILESASTNQTSMYLCASSQHRGMWDTQYFGPGTRLTVL.

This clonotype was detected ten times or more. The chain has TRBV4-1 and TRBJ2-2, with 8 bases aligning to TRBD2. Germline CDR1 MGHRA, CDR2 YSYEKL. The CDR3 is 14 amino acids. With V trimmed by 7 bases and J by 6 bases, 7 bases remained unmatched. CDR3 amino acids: CASTLRLAPGELFF. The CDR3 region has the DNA TGCGCCAGCACACTCAGACTAGCGCCCGGGGAGCTGTTTTTT.

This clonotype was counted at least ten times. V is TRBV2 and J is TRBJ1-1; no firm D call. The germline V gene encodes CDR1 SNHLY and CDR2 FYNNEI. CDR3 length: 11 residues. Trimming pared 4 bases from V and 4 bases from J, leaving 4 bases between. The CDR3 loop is CASSGVTEAFF. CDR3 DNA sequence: TGTGCCAGCAGTGGGGTCACTGAAGCTTTCTTT.

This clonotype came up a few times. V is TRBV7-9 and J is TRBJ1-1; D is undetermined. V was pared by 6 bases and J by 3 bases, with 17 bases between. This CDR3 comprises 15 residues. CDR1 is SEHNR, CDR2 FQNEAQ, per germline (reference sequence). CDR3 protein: CASRGNRQVYTEAFF. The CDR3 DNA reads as TGTGCCAGCAGGGGGAACCGCCAGGTGTACACTGAAGCTTTCTTT.

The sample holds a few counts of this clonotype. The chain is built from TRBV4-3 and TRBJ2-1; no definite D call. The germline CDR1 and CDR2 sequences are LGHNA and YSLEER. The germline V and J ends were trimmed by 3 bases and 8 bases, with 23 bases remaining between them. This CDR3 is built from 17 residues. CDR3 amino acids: CASSQLRKDSQWDEQFF. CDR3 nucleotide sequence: TGCGCCAGCAGCCAGTTGAGGAAAGATTCACAATGGGATGAGCAGTTCTTC.

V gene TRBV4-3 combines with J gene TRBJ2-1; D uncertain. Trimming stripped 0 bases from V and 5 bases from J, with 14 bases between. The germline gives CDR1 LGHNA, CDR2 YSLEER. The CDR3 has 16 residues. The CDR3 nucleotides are TGCGCCAGCAGCCAAGATGGCGGCTTATGGGACAATGAGCAGTTCTTC. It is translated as CASSQDGGLWDNEQFF.

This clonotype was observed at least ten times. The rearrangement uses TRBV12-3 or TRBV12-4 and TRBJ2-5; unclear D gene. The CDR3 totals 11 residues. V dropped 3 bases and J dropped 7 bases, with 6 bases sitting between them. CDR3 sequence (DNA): TGTGCCAGCAGTTTTCTCGGGACCCAGTACTTC. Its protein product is CASSFLGTQYF.

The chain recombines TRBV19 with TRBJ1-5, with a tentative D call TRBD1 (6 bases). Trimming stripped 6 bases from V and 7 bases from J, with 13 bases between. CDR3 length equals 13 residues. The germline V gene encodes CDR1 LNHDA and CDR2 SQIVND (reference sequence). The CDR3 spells CASSLPGEQPQHF. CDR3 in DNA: TGTGCCAGTAGCCTTCCAGGGGAACAGCCCCAGCATTTT.

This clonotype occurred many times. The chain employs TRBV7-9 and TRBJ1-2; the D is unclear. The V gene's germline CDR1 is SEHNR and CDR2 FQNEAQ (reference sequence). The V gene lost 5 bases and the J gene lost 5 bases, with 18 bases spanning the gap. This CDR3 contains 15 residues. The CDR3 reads CASSAGVTAGYGYTF. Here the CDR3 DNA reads TGTGCCAGCAGCGCCGGCGTGACCGCCGGTTATGGCTACACCTTC.

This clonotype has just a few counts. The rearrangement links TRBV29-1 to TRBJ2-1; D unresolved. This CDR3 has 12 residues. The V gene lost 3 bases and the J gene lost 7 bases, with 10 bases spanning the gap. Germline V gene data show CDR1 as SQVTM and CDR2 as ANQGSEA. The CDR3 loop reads CSVDRSRNEQFF. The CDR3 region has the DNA TGCAGCGTTGACAGGTCGCGAAATGAGCAGTTCTTC.

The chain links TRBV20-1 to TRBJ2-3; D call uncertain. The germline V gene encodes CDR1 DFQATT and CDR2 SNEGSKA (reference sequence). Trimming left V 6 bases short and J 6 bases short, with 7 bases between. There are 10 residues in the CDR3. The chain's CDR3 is CSARLDTQYF. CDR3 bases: TGCAGTGCGAGACTGGATACGCAGTATTTT.

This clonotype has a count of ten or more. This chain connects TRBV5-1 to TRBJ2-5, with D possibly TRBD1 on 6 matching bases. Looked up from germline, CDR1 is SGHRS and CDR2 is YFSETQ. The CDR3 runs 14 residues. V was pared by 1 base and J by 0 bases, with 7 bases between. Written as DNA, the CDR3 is TGCGCCAGCAGCTTGAGACAGGACCAAGAGACCCAGTACTTC. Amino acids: CASSLRQDQETQYF.

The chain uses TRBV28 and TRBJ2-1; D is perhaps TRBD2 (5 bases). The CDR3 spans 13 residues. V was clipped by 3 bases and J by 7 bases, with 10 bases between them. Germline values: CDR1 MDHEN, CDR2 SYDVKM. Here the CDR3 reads CASSFSDWNEQFF. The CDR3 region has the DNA TGTGCCAGCAGTTTCTCGGACTGGAATGAGCAGTTCTTC.

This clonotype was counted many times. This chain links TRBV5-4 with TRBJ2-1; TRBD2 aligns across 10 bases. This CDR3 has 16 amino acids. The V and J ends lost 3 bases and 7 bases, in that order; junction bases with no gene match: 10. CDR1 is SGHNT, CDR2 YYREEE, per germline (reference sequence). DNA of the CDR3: TGTGCCAGCAGCTCGGGAGGGCCAGCGGGAGGGAATGAGCAGTTCTTC. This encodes CASSSGGPAGGNEQFF.

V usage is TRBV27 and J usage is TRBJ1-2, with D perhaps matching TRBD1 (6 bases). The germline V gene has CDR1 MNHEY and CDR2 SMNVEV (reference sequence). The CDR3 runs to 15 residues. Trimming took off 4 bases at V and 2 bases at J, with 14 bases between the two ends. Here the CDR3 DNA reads TGTGCCAGCAGTTCCTCAGGGGCCCACAACTATGGCTACACCTTC. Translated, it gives CASSSSGAHNYGYTF.

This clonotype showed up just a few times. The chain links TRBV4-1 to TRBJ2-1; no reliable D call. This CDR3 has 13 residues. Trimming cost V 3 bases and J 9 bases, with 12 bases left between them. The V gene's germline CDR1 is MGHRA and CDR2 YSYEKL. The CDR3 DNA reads TGCGCCAGCAGCCATCTTAGAGTGGGTGAGCAGTTCTTC. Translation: CASSHLRVGEQFF.

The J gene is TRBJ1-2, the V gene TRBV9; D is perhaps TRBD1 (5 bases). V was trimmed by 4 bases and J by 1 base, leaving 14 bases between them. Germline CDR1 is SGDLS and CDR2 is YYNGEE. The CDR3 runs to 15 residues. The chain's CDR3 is CASSITGTLNYGYTF. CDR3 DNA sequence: TGTGCCAGCAGCATCACCGGGACTCTTAACTATGGCTACACCTTC.